Each of the 9 T cell receptor beta chains below was sequenced from the same sample in a study of blood T cell repertoires in COVID-19. This table comes from immunoSEQ multiplex PCR, and its TCRdb copy is limited to in-frame clones, with some not included. The sample shows some 500,000 clones, roughly 91% of them seen only once. The sequenced sample consisted of peripheral blood. The receptors were sampled from a woman between 45 and 60 years old with COVID-19, enrolled during active disease.

There are a few counts of this clone. V usage is TRBV30 and J usage is TRBJ1-5; possible D gene TRBD1, 5 bases. Germline V lookup: CDR1 GTSNPN, CDR2 SVGIG (reference sequence). The CDR3 sequence is 14 residues long. Trimming took 0 bases from V and 7 from J, leaving 13 bases between them. This CDR3 is CAWSVRRVVQPQHF. DNA of the CDR3: TGTGCCTGGAGTGTACGCAGGGTGGTGCAGCCCCAGCATTTT.

The chain couples TRBV9 to TRBJ2-6, with D tentatively TRBD2 (5 bases). V lost 4 bases and J 0 bases, leaving 14 bases between the germline ends. The CDR3 has 17 residues. Per the germline V gene, CDR1 is SGDLS and CDR2 is YYNGEE. CDR3 protein: CASSTRVRGSGANVLTF. DNA for the CDR3: TGTGCCAGCAGCACGCGGGTACGGGGCTCTGGGGCCAACGTCCTGACTTTC.

The chain combines TRBV9 with TRBJ2-1, with 11 bases identical to TRBD2. The length of the CDR3 is 17 residues. Losses at the gene ends were 0 bases for V and 2 bases for J; bases not matched to a gene: 4. Per germline, CDR1 SGDLS and CDR2 YYNGEE. CDR3 nucleotide sequence: TGTGCCAGCAGCGTAGGTAGCGGGGGGGCCCCCTACAATGAGCAGTTCTTC. Protein: CASSVGSGGAPYNEQFF.

This clone has only one observation. V and J are TRBV7-8 and TRBJ1-2, with 9 nucleotides matching TRBD1. The trim removed 4 bases at V and 4 bases at J, leaving 4 bases unmatched. The CDR3 has 14 amino acids. Germline CDR1 reads SGHVS; CDR2 reads FQNEAQ. The CDR3, as DNA: TGTGCCAGCAGCTCCCGGACAGGGGTCTATGGCTACACCTTC. Amino acid sequence: CASSSRTGVYGYTF.

As DNA, the CDR3 is TGTGCCAGCAGCTTTCAGGGGAGCGAGCAGTACTTC. This codes for CASSFQGSEQYF. The rearrangement uses TRBV5-6 and TRBJ2-7; TRBD1 is a possible D gene (6 bases). Germline assignment: CDR1 SGHDT and CDR2 YYEEEE. The CDR3 contains 12 residues. V lost 2 bases, J lost 6 bases, and 9 bases lay in between. Full variable domain (remainder filled in from reference TRBV5-6 and TRBJ2-7): DAGVTQSPTHLIKTRGQQVTLRCSPKSGHDTVSWYQQALGQGPQFIFQYYEEEERQRGNFPDRFSGHQFPNYSSELNVNALLLGDSALYLCASSFQGSEQYFGPGTRLTVT.

The gene calls are TRBV6-6 and TRBJ1-5; 7 bases line up with TRBD1. V lost 5 bases, J lost 0 bases, and 10 bases stayed unmatched. Germline lookup yields CDR1 MNHNY and CDR2 SVGAGI (reference sequence). The CDR3 loop spans 17 amino acids. This CDR3 is CASSPPGQTNSNQPQHF. The CDR3, as DNA: TGTGCCAGCAGTCCACCGGGACAGACTAATAGCAATCAGCCCCAGCATTTT.

V usage is TRBV27 and J usage is TRBJ2-6, with 10 bases that match TRBD1. Looked up from germline, CDR1 is MNHEY and CDR2 is SMNVEV (reference sequence). This CDR3 is built from 18 residues. J lost 0 bases, V lost 3 bases, and 5 bases had no gene match. The CDR3 here is CASSLTGGAPSGANVLTF. As DNA, the CDR3 is TGTGCCAGCAGTTTGACAGGGGGCGCTCCCTCTGGGGCCAACGTCCTGACTTTC.

V usage is TRBV3-1 (or the pseudogene TRBV3-2) and J usage is TRBJ2-3, with D perhaps matching TRBD1 (6 bases). The V end was cut by 3 bases, the J end by 5 bases, with 12 bases between. Germline CDR1 reads LGHDT; CDR2 reads YNNKEL (reference sequence). The CDR3 sequence is 14 residues long. The chain's CDR3 is CASSQGAARDTQYF. In DNA, the CDR3 is TGTGCCAGCAGCCAGGGGGCGGCCAGAGATACGCAGTATTTT.

This clone was detected a few times. This chain links TRBV21-1 with TRBJ2-7; the D segment call TRBD1 is taken from the table without a DNA check. TRBV21-1 is tagged as a pseudogene. The CDR3 has 15 residues. CDR3 residues: CASKSLSKGQNEQYF. In DNA form, the CDR3 reads TGTGCCAGCAAGTCACTCTCCAAGGGACAGAACGAGCAGTACTTC.